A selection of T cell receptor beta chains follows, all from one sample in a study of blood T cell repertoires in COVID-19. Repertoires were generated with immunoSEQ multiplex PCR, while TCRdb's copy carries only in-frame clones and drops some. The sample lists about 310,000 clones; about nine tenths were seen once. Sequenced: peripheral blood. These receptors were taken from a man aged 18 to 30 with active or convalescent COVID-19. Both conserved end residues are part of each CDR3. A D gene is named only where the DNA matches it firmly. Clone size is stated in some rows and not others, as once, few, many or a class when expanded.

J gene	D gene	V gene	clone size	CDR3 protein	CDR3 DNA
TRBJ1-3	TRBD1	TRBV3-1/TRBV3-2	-	CASSLLGSWTGSGNTIYF	TGTGCCAGCAGCCTACTAGGGTCATGGACAGGGTCTGGAAACACCATATATTTT
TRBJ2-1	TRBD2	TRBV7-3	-	CASSLSGGDSYNEQFF	TGTGCCAGCAGCCTTTCGGGAGGAGATTCCTACAATGAGCAGTTCTTC
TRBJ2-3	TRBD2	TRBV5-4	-	CASSTKRGAPTDTQYF	TGTGCCAGCAGCACTAAGCGGGGGGCTCCCACAGATACGCAGTATTTT
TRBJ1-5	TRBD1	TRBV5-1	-	CASSLEGTVGQPQHF	TGCGCCAGCAGCTTGGAGGGGACAGTAGGTCAGCCCCAGCATTTT
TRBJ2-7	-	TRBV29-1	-	CSVGGGTLTYEQYF	TGCAGCGTTGGGGGCGGGACCTTAACCTACGAGCAGTACTTC
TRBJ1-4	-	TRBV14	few	CASSQDSGFDEKLFF	TGTGCCAGCAGCCAAGATTCAGGGTTCGACGAAAAACTGTTTTTT
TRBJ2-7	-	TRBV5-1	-	CASSDSGQMGEQYF	TGCGCCAGCAGTGACTCGGGACAAATGGGAGAGCAGTACTTC
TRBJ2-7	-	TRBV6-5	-	CASSRDTYEQYF	TGTGCCAGCAGTCGGGACACCTACGAGCAGTACTTC
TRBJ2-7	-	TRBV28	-	CASSGGDRHYEQYF	TGTGCCAGCAGTGGGGGGGACAGGCACTACGAGCAGTACTTC
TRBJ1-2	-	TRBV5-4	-	CASRSTGSLSGYTF	TGTGCCAGCAGGTCAACAGGGTCCCTATCAGGCTACACCTTC
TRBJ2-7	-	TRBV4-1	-	CASSQDGRGRSYEQYF	TGCGCCAGCAGCCAAGATGGCAGGGGTAGATCCTACGAGCAGTACTTC
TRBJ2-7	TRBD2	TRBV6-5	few	CASKNLAGGSYEQYF	TGTGCCAGCAAAAATTTGGCGGGGGGTTCCTACGAGCAGTACTTC
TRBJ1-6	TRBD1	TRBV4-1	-	CASSIPGQGNSPLHF	TGCGCCAGCAGCATTCCGGGACAGGGGAATTCACCCCTCCACTTT
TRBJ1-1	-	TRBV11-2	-	CASSLAFGGGNTEAFF	TGTGCCAGCAGCTTAGCGTTTGGGGGCGGGAACACTGAAGCTTTCTTT
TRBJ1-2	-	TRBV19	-	CASSIGTWGHGYTF	TGTGCCAGTAGTATAGGCACTTGGGGGCATGGCTACACCTTC
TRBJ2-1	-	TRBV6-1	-	CASSEERAYNEQFF	TGTGCCAGCAGTGAAGAGCGGGCTTACAATGAGCAGTTCTTC
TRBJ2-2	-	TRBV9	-	CASSPRPPAGELFF	TGTGCCAGCAGCCCCCGTCCCCCCGCCGGGGAGCTGTTTTTT
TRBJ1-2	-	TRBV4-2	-	CASSQGAPGPRVTVYGYTF	TGTGCCAGCAGCCAAGGAGCCCCAGGGCCTAGGGTCACAGTTTATGGCTACACCTTC
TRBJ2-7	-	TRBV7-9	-	CASSDNRDEQYF	TGTGCCAGCAGCGATAACAGGGACGAGCAGTACTTC
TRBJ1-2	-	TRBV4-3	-	CASSSRAANYGYTF	TGCGCCAGCAGCAGCAGGGCCGCTAACTATGGCTACACCTTC
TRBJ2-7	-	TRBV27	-	CASSLSPSYEQYF	TGTGCCAGCAGTTTATCCCCCAGCTACGAGCAGTACTTC
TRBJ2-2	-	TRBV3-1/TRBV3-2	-	CASSHRSSVAGELFF	TGTGCCAGCAGCCACCGGAGTAGCGTTGCCGGGGAGCTGTTTTTT
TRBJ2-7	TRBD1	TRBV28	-	CASSLKTGEQGF	TGTGCCAGCAGTTTAAAGACAGGGGAACAGGGCTTC
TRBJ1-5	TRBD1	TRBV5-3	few	CARRPDREINQPQHF	TGTGCCAGAAGACCTGACAGGGAGATCAATCAGCCCCAGCATTTT
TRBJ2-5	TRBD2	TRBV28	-	CASSSPGLAGGLDQETQYF	TGTGCCAGCAGTTCACCGGGACTAGCGGGAGGACTTGATCAAGAGACCCAGTACTTC
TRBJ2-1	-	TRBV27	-	CASSSKRSGGHNNEQFF	TGTGCCAGCAGTTCTAAGCGGAGTGGCGGGCATAACAATGAGCAGTTCTTC